This TCR beta chain was sequenced during a study of OX40 agonist ivuxolimab in advanced cancers. The overall study: Partial responses, seen in three patients, involved one hepatocellular carcinoma and two cutaneous melanomas.

Method: immunoSEQ multiplex PCR; TCRdb's copy keeps in-frame clones and lacks some. This sample carries fewer than 95,000 clones, 91% of them seen once, and the ten largest clones take around 0.86%. The count of this clone is one. The CDR3 runs to 15 residues. In germline, CDR1 is SGHRS, CDR2 YFSETQ. V shed 7 bases and J 4 bases; nucleotides not matched to a gene: 7. The rearrangement joins TRBV5-1 to TRBJ2-3; 12 positions match TRBD2. The receptor's source is an adult with an advanced solid tumor such as melanoma, head and neck, liver or kidney cancer. Here the sequenced sample was CD4+ or CD8+ T cells sorted from blood, taken in a trial of the OX40 agonist ivuxolimab. As DNA, the CDR3 is TGCGCCAGCGCCGGACTAGCGGGATTTTCAGATACGCAGTATTTT. The encoded protein is CASAGLAGFSDTQYF.